One and the same sample provided the 28 T cell receptor beta chains below, sequenced in a study of blood T cells in healthy people across ages. A second PCR, run for about 6 to 12 cycles, used a sample-barcoded 5' primer plus a J-beta primer mix. MiXCR, applied by TCRdb to the 5' RACE reads, yields one record per CDR3 protein. Among more than 650,000 distinct CDR3 sequences, 50% to 65% were seen once, and the ten largest hold 40% to 50%. Sequenced: blood. The receptors were sampled from a man aged 80 or over in good health.

This chain uses TRBV12-3 or TRBV12-4 with TRBJ2-5, with 15 bases lining up with TRBD2. The J call may be incorrect, as the DNA end agrees better with TRBJ2-7. The CDR3 contains 15 residues. The CDR3 region has the DNA TGTGCCAGCAGCCCGGGGACTAGCGGGAGGATCGAGCAGTACTTC. Translating gives CASSPGTSGRIEQYF.

This clonotype turned up a few times. This chain connects TRBV5-1 to TRBJ2-1; D unclear. V was trimmed by 4 bases and J by 1 base, leaving 12 bases between them. Germline V gene data show CDR1 as SGHRS and CDR2 as YFSETQ. The CDR3 consists of 15 residues. The CDR3 DNA reads as TGCGCCAGCAGCCCTGTTGGGGTGTCCTACAATGAGCAGTTCTTC. The encoded protein is CASSPVGVSYNEQFF.

This clonotype was recorded a few times. The chain employs TRBV10-3 and TRBJ2-3, with 13 nucleotides matching TRBD2. The V and J ends lost 6 bases and 2 bases, in that order; junction bases with no gene match: 2. There are 15 residues in the CDR3. Per the germline V gene, CDR1 is ENHRY and CDR2 is SYGVKD. As DNA, the CDR3 is TGTGCCATCAGCACTAGCGGGAGGGACACAGATACGCAGTATTTT. Its protein is CAISTSGRDTDTQYF.

This clonotype was detected only a few times. The rearrangement uses TRBV29-1 and TRBJ2-7, with D perhaps TRBD1 (5 bases). In germline, CDR1 is SQVTM, CDR2 ANQGSEA. V lost 5 bases and J 6 bases, leaving 14 bases between the germline ends. There are 12 residues in the CDR3. The CDR3 sequence is CSVLARVTEQYF. The CDR3 nucleotides are TGCAGCGTTTTGGCCAGGGTAACCGAGCAGTACTTC.

The J gene is TRBJ1-2, the V gene TRBV20-1; 7 bases align to TRBD1. Trimming at V came to 2 bases and at J to 0 bases, leaving 0 bases not matched to a gene. The germline V gene encodes CDR1 DFQATT and CDR2 SNEGSKA (reference sequence). This CDR3 spans 13 amino acids. The CDR3 here is CSARQGANYGYTF. CDR3 bases: TGCAGTGCTAGACAGGGGGCTAACTATGGCTACACCTTC.

This clonotype was detected a few times. V is TRBV20-1 and J is TRBJ2-3, with unresolved D. The germline V and J ends were trimmed by 1 base and 4 bases, with 15 bases remaining between them. Looked up from germline, CDR1 is DFQATT and CDR2 is SNEGSKA (reference sequence). The CDR3 covers 15 residues. The chain's CDR3 is CSARALGLGSDTQYF. The CDR3 DNA follows: TGCAGTGCTAGAGCGCTGGGCCTTGGGTCAGATACGCAGTATTTT.

The chain couples TRBV21-1 to TRBJ2-7; TRBD2 was called by the table and not checked on the DNA. TRBV21-1 is shown as a pseudogene. CDR3 length equals 19 residues. The CDR3 DNA reads as TGTGCCAGCAGCAACGAGACCTCACCTAGCGGGAGCGGGCACAACGAGCAGTACTTC. This encodes CASSNETSPSGSGHNEQYF.

This chain joins TRBV3-1 and TRBJ1-4; D is unclear. Between the trimmed V and J ends, which lost 6 bases and 0 bases, there was a span of 8 bases. This CDR3 has 14 amino acids. Germline CDR1 is LGHDT and CDR2 is YNNKEL (reference sequence). CDR3 loop: CASRQRATNEKLFF. The CDR3 nucleotides are TGTGCCAGCAGGCAGCGGGCAACTAATGAAAAACTGTTTTTT.

The V and J genes are TRBV20-1 and TRBJ2-7; D not certain. Germline assignment: CDR1 DFQATT and CDR2 SNEGSKA (reference sequence). The CDR3 contains 13 residues. The V gene lost 1 base and the J gene lost 1 base, with 8 bases spanning the gap. The CDR3: CSARVRRSYEQYF. CDR3 nucleotide sequence: TGCAGTGCTAGAGTGAGGCGTTCCTACGAGCAGTACTTC.

The chain has TRBV3-1 and TRBJ2-6; 9 bases map to TRBD2. Trimming took 0 bases from V and 7 from J; bases not matched to a gene: 10. CDR1 LGHDT and CDR2 YNNKEL come from the germline V gene (reference sequence). The CDR3 contains 18 residues. The CDR3 nucleotides are TGTGCCAGCAGCCAAGATCTAATAGCGGGAGTTGGAGCCAACGTCCTGACTTTC. Translating it yields CASSQDLIAGVGANVLTF.

The rearrangement joins TRBV2 to TRBJ2-1, with 9 bases matching TRBD2. J was trimmed by 4 bases and V by 5 bases; bases with no gene match: 6. This CDR3 is 15 amino acids long. Germline CDR1 is SNHLY and CDR2 is FYNNEI. The CDR3 reads CASSRGGGGYNEQFF. CDR3 nucleotide sequence: TGTGCCAGCAGTCGTGGCGGGGGGGGGTACAATGAGCAGTTCTTC.

This chain uses TRBV5-1 with TRBJ2-4, with 14 positions matching TRBD2. The J segment lost 4 bases and the V segment lost 4 bases, leaving 10 bases of the junction unmatched. The CDR3 consists of 18 residues. Per the germline V gene, CDR1 is SGHRS and CDR2 is YFSETQ. The CDR3, as DNA: TGCGCCAGCAGCCGACTAGCGGGAGGGCCGGGGTCAAAAAACATTCAGTACTTC. Amino acid sequence: CASSRLAGGPGSKNIQYF.

The V and J genes are TRBV20-1 and TRBJ2-5, with a weak D call TRBD1 (6 bases). V was clipped by 0 bases and J by 5 bases, with 10 bases between them. The CDR3 loop spans 13 amino acids. In germline, CDR1 is DFQATT, CDR2 SNEGSKA (reference sequence). The CDR3 sequence is CSARDGGAETQYF. CDR3 DNA: TGCAGTGCTAGAGATGGGGGCGCGGAGACCCAGTACTTC.

V gene TRBV30 combines with J gene TRBJ1-6; no clear D gene. V was pared by 3 bases and J by 7 bases, with 16 bases between. Germline assignment: CDR1 GTSNPN and CDR2 SVGIG (reference sequence). The CDR3 consists of 15 residues. The DNA of the CDR3 is TGTGCCTGGAGCAATCGGACGCCGCAGAATTCACCCCTCCACTTT. Its translation: CAWSNRTPQNSPLHF.

The genes are TRBV12-5 and TRBJ2-7; 11 bases fit TRBD1. The CDR3 totals 15 residues. Germline V lookup: CDR1 LGHNT, CDR2 FRNRAP. J lost 4 bases, V lost 6 bases, and 8 bases had no gene match. The CDR3 sequence: CASGLIRDRGYEQYF. Written as DNA, the CDR3 is TGTGCTAGTGGCCTAATCCGGGACAGGGGGTACGAGCAGTACTTC.

Only one count was recorded for this clonotype. The chain is built from TRBV7-2 and TRBJ2-4; 14 bases align to TRBD2. The CDR3 totals 20 residues. The V and J ends lost 5 bases and 1 base, in that order; junction bases with no gene match: 13. Germline loops: CDR1 SGHTA, CDR2 FQGNSA. As DNA, the CDR3 is TGTGCCAGCAGCCCTACCGGGACTAGCGGGAGCGCGGGGGCCAAAAACATTCAGTACTTC. Translated, it gives CASSPTGTSGSAGAKNIQYF.

The chain combines TRBV3-1 with TRBJ2-4; 10 bases match TRBD2. The CDR3 length is 17 residues. Germline V gene lookup returns CDR1 LGHDT and CDR2 YNNKEL (reference sequence). V dropped 0 bases and J dropped 4; count of bases not matched to a gene: 6. DNA of the CDR3: TGTGCCAGCAGCCAAGAAATGAGCGGGAGGGCTAAAAACATTCAGTACTTC. Protein sequence: CASSQEMSGRAKNIQYF.

This clonotype turned up a few times. The gene calls are TRBV9 and TRBJ1-2; D gene unclear. V was clipped by 4 bases and J by 8 bases, with 15 bases between them. CDR1 and CDR2 (germline): SGDLS, YYNGEE. The CDR3 loop spans 13 amino acids. The CDR3 nucleotides are TGTGCCAGCAGCTCTCGTGGGGTTACGGGCTACACCTTC. Its protein product is CASSSRGVTGYTF. Full variable domain (rest looked up from reference TRBV9 and TRBJ1-2): DSGVTQTPKHLITATGQRVTLRCSPRSGDLSVYWYQQSLDQGLQFLIQYYNGEERAKGNILERFSAQQFPDLHSELNLSSLELGDSALYFCASSSRGVTGYTFGSGTRLTVV.

In its sample, this clonotype was seen a few times. V and J are TRBV12-5 and TRBJ1-1; D might be TRBD1 (6 bases). The V end was cut by 1 base, the J end by 4 bases, with 16 bases between. CDR1 and CDR2 (germline): LGHNT, FRNRAP. The CDR3 sequence is 16 residues long. CDR3 protein: CASGLGYQQGLTEAFF. Written as DNA, the CDR3 is TGTGCTAGTGGTTTGGGCTATCAACAGGGTCTCACTGAAGCTTTCTTT.

V usage is TRBV21-1 and J usage is TRBJ2-3; the DNA was not compared with TRBD1, the D call given in the table. TRBV21-1 counts as a pseudogene. The CDR3 has 16 residues. CDR3 nucleotides: TGTGCCAGCAGCAATCCCCCGAAACAGACGCACAGATACGCGTATTTT. Its protein product is CASSNPPKQTHRYAYF.

The gene calls are TRBV29-1 and TRBJ2-5; TRBD2 agrees at 7 bases. CDR3 size: 14 residues. Looked up from germline, CDR1 is SQVTM and CDR2 is ANQGSEA. The ends lost 7 bases at V and 5 bases at J; junction bases unmatched: 13. The CDR3 is CSAWGLTGTETQYF. The DNA for the CDR3 is TGCAGCGCCTGGGGACTAACGGGGACGGAGACCCAGTACTTC.

This clonotype was detected a few times. The rearrangement uses TRBV29-1 and TRBJ2-1; 9 nucleotides agree with TRBD1. The J segment lost 5 bases and the V segment lost 6 bases, leaving 5 bases of the junction unmatched. The CDR3 length is 13 residues. Germline V lookup: CDR1 SQVTM, CDR2 ANQGSEA. CDR3 loop: CSVAGTGNNEQFF. CDR3 nucleotide sequence: TGCAGCGTAGCCGGGACAGGGAACAATGAGCAGTTCTTC.

The J gene is TRBJ2-6, the V gene TRBV7-9, with 7 bases fitting TRBD1. Germline-derived CDR1 and CDR2 are SEHNR and FQNEAQ (reference sequence). The CDR3 runs 16 residues. Germline trimming cut 2 bases from V and 4 bases from J; bases unmatched to any gene: 5. CDR3 nucleotides: TGTGCCAGCAGCTTAAGGGGGCCAGGAGGGGCCAACGTCCTGACTTTC. Protein product: CASSLRGPGGANVLTF.

The sample holds a few counts of this clonotype. This chain connects TRBV2 to TRBJ2-7, with 9 positions matching TRBD1. Germline V gene sequence: CDR1 SNHLY, CDR2 FYNNEI. Germline trimming cut 7 bases from V and 0 bases from J; bases unmatched to any gene: 7. The CDR3 covers 15 residues. DNA of the CDR3: TGTGCCAGCAAGAGGACAGGGGACCCCTCCTACGAGCAGTACTTC. This encodes CASKRTGDPSYEQYF.

The genes are TRBV12-3 or TRBV12-4 and TRBJ1-1; D call uncertain. The CDR3 loop spans 13 amino acids. V was pared by 2 bases and J by 3 bases, with 7 bases between. The DNA of the CDR3 is TGTGCCAGCAGTTTACGGGGAGACACTGAAGCTTTCTTT. Protein product: CASSLRGDTEAFF.

CDR3 region: CASSRTGGGRNRYEQYF. For the CDR3, the DNA is TGTGCCAGCAGCCGAACCGGCGGGGGCAGGAACCGCTACGAGCAGTACTTC. The rearrangement links TRBV11-1 to TRBJ2-7; a possible D gene is TRBD2 (7 bases). Trimming stripped 5 bases from V and 3 bases from J, with 23 bases between. This CDR3 is built from 17 residues. CDR1 SGHAT and CDR2 FQDESV come from the germline V gene (reference sequence).

This rearrangement joins TRBV27 to TRBJ2-7; 9 bases are shared with TRBD1. Trimming cost V 5 bases and J 4 bases; bases outside gene matches: 15. Germline CDR1 is MNHEY and CDR2 is SMNVEV (reference sequence). The CDR3 totals 17 residues. The CDR3 loop is CASSPQLIGQGRYEQYF. CDR3 nucleotide sequence: TGTGCCAGCAGTCCCCAACTGATAGGACAGGGGCGGTACGAGCAGTACTTC.

In this sample, this clonotype turned up a few times. The genes are TRBV2 and TRBJ1-2; 7 nucleotides line up with TRBD1. Trimming at V came to 6 bases and at J to 8 bases, leaving 6 bases not matched to a gene. This CDR3 has 12 residues. Germline CDR1 reads SNHLY; CDR2 reads FYNNEI. This CDR3 reads CASRAGGKGYTF. The CDR3 DNA is TGTGCCAGCAGAGCAGGGGGGAAGGGCTACACCTTC. Complete variable domain (other parts from reference TRBV2 and TRBJ1-2): EPEVTQTPSHQVTQMGQEVILRCVPISNHLYFYWYRQILGQKVEFLVSFYNNEISEKSEIFDDQFSVERPDGSNFTLKIRSTKLEDSAMYFCASRAGGKGYTFGSGTRLTVV.